Listed below are T cell receptor beta chains from one sample, sequenced in a study of regulatory T cells in long-lasting Graves disease. TCRdb ran MiXCR on the multiplex PCR reads and lists one entry per CDR3 protein. Of over 200,000 distinct CDR3 sequences in the sample, around a sixth were seen once. This sample also belongs to another study, concerning T cells in Graves' hyperthyroidism and ophthalmopathy.

The input for sequencing was peripheral blood mononuclear cells (PBMCs), taken at new diagnosis, from a patient treated with antithyroid drugs. These receptors came from a woman under 40 with Graves disease. CDR3s include the opening cysteine and the closing phenylalanine or tryptophan. A D gene is named only where the DNA matches it firmly. Expanded clones are given a class, and other clones once, few, many or no size at all.

clone_size: few
v_call: TRBV5-5
d_call: TRBD1
j_call: TRBJ2-7
cdr3_nt: TGTGCCAGCAGCTTGGATGCGGGACAGGGCTACGAGCAGTACTTC
cdr3_aa: CASSLDAGQGYEQYF

clone_size: few
v_call: TRBV6-5
d_call: NA
j_call: TRBJ2-7
cdr3_nt: TGTGCCAGCAGTTGGACAGCATACTCCTACGAGCAGTACTTC
cdr3_aa: CASSWTAYSYEQYF

clone_size: many
v_call: TRBV7-8
d_call: NA
j_call: TRBJ1-1
cdr3_nt: TGTGCCAGCAGTGGGCGGACAGCCCGACCCTTAAGAAGCACTGAAGCTTTCTTT
cdr3_aa: CASSGRTARPLRSTEAFF

clone_size: NA
v_call: TRBV3-1
d_call: NA
j_call: TRBJ2-5
cdr3_nt: TGTGCCAGCAGCAAAACCAGCGGGTTGAACCAGTACTTC
cdr3_aa: CASSKTSGLNQYF

clone_size: NA
v_call: TRBV6-2/TRBV6-3
d_call: NA
j_call: TRBJ1-4
cdr3_nt: TGTGCCAGCAGTTATTCTCTTCAGCATGGACAGAGAAATGAAAAACTGTTTTTT
cdr3_aa: CASSYSLQHGQRNEKLFF

clone_size: many
v_call: TRBV20-1
d_call: NA
j_call: TRBJ2-2
cdr3_nt: TGCAGTGCTCAGACAGCCGCGAACACCGGGGAGCTGTTTTTT
cdr3_aa: CSAQTAANTGELFF

clone_size: many
v_call: TRBV5-1
d_call: TRBD2
j_call: TRBJ2-3
cdr3_nt: TGCGCCAGCAGCTTGGTGGCTAGCGGGGTCGCAGATACGCAGTATTTT
cdr3_aa: CASSLVASGVADTQYF

clone_size: many
v_call: TRBV12-3/TRBV12-4
d_call: NA
j_call: TRBJ2-3
cdr3_nt: TGTGCCAGCAGCCTCAAGCGGAGCACAGATACGCAGTATTTT
cdr3_aa: CASSLKRSTDTQYF

clone_size: many
v_call: TRBV11-2
d_call: NA
j_call: TRBJ2-3
cdr3_nt: TGTGCCAGCAGCTTAGTATACGTGGATACGCAGTATTTT
cdr3_aa: CASSLVYVDTQYF

clone_size: many
v_call: TRBV9
d_call: NA
j_call: TRBJ2-2
cdr3_nt: TGTGCCAGCGGGGGTACGAACACCGGGGAGCTGTTTTTT
cdr3_aa: CASGGTNTGELFF

clone_size: many
v_call: TRBV5-1
d_call: NA
j_call: TRBJ2-7
cdr3_nt: TGCGCCAGCAGCGCCCTTGACAGCCCCTACGAGCAGTACTTC
cdr3_aa: CASSALDSPYEQYF

clone_size: many
v_call: TRBV5-1
d_call: NA
j_call: TRBJ1-1
cdr3_nt: TGCGCCAGCAGCTCCGGGTCACCTCGGGACACTGAAGCTTTCTTT
cdr3_aa: CASSSGSPRDTEAFF

clone_size: NA
v_call: TRBV20-1
d_call: NA
j_call: TRBJ1-1
cdr3_nt: TGCAGTGCTAGACCAGCCGCAGGGAGTAACACTGAAGCTTTCTTT
cdr3_aa: CSARPAAGSNTEAFF

clone_size: many
v_call: TRBV7-9
d_call: TRBD1
j_call: TRBJ1-4
cdr3_nt: TGTGCCAGCAGCCGGACAGGGGGGGAAAAACTGTTTTTT
cdr3_aa: CASSRTGGEKLFF

clone_size: many
v_call: TRBV7-2
d_call: NA
j_call: TRBJ1-5
cdr3_nt: TGTGCCAGCAGCCATGCACACCTTAGCAATCAGCCCCAGCATTTT
cdr3_aa: CASSHAHLSNQPQHF

clone_size: many
v_call: TRBV15
d_call: NA
j_call: TRBJ2-7
cdr3_nt: TGTGCCACCAGCAGCCCCGGCGGGGTAAGGCCCTACGAGCAGTACTTC
cdr3_aa: CATSSPGGVRPYEQYF

clone_size: NA
v_call: TRBV5-4
d_call: NA
j_call: TRBJ1-2
cdr3_nt: TGTGCCAGCAGCCCCCAGACAGAGAGTCAAGGCTACACCTTC
cdr3_aa: CASSPQTESQGYTF

clone_size: many
v_call: TRBV20-1
d_call: TRBD2
j_call: TRBJ2-1
cdr3_nt: TGCAGTGCGAGGACTAGCGGGGGCACCCTTGGGAATGAGCAGTTCTTC
cdr3_aa: CSARTSGGTLGNEQFF

clone_size: few
v_call: TRBV20-1
d_call: NA
j_call: TRBJ2-1
cdr3_nt: TGCAGTGTTCCGACGGACGACAATGAGCAGTTCTTC
cdr3_aa: CSVPTDDNEQFF

clone_size: many
v_call: TRBV6-1
d_call: NA
j_call: TRBJ2-7
cdr3_nt: TGTGCCAGCAGGGGCCAGGGCAGTTTCTCCTACGAGCAGTACTTC
cdr3_aa: CASRGQGSFSYEQYF